Sequencing of this T cell receptor (beta chain) was carried out in a study of cytomegalovirus exposure and HLA in healthy donors. Primers: 60 Vbeta forward and 13 Jbeta reverse. Sequenced by immunoSEQ multiplex PCR; TCRdb stores in-frame clones only, minus some. The ten most abundant clones cover about 1% of a sample with about 200,000 clones. This CDR3 comprises 15 residues. CDR1 and CDR2 (germline): SGHAT, FQNNGV. Trimming shortened V by 3 bases and J by 1 base, and 12 bases separated the two germline ends. The chain couples TRBV11-2 to TRBJ2-5; unclear D gene. Sequencing was done on a sample of PBMCs. The receptor was isolated from a girl aged 2 to 10 in good health and CMV-seropositive. The CDR3 sequence is CASSFTTTRQETQYF. The DNA of the CDR3 is TGTGCCAGCAGCTTTACCACGACTCGCCAAGAGACCCAGTACTTC. Drawing the rest from reference TRBV11-2 and TRBJ2-5, the complete variable domain is EAGVAQSPRYKIIEKRQSVAFWCNPISGHATLYWYQQILGQGPKLLIQFQNNGVVDDSQLPKDRFSAERLKGVDSTLKIQPAKLEDSAVYLCASSFTTTRQETQYFGPGTRLLVL.